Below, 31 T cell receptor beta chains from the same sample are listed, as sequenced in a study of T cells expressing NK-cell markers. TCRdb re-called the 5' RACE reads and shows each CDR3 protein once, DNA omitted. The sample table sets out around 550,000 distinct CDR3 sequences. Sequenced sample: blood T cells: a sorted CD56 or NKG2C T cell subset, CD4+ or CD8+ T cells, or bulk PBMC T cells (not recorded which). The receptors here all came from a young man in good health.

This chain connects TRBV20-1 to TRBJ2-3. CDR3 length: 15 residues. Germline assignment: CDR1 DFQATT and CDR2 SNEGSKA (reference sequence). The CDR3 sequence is CSARVAELVTDTQYF.

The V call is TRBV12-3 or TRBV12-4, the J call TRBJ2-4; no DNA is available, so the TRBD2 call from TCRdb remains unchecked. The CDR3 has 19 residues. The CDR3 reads CASKRGTGMGGVAKNIQYF.

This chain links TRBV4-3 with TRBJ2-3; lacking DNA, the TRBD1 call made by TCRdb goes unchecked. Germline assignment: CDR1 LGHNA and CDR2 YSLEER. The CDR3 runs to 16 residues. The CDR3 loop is CASSQVGRVDTDTQYF.

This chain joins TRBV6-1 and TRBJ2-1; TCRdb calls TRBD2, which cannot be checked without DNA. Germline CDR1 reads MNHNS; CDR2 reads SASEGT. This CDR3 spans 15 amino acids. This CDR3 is CASRNSGSPYNEQFF.

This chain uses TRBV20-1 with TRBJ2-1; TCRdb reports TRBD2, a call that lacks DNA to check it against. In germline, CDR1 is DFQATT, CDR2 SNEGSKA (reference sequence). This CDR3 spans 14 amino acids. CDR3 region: CSASRTSNYNEQFF.

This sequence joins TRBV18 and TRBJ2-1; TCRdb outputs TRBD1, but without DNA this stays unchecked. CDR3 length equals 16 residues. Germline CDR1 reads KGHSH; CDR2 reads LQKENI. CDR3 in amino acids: CASSHATGQVNNEQFF. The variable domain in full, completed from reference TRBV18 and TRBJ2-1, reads NAGVMQNPRHLVRRRGQEARLRCSPMKGHSHVYWYRQLPEEGLKFMVYLQKENIIDESGMPKERFSAEFPKEGPSILRIQQVVRGDSAAYFCASSHATGQVNNEQFFGPGTRLTVL.

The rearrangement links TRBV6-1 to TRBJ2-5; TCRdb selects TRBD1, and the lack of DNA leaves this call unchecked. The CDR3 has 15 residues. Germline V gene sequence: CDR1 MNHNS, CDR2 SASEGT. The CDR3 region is CASSADPQGWETQYF.

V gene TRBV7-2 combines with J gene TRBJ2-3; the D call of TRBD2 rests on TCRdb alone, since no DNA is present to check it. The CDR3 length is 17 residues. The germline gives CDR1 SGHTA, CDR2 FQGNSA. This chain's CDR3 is CASSRSVLAGTTDTQYF.

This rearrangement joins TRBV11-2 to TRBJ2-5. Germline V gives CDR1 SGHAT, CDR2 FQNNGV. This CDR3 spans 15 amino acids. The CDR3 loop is CASSLGAVVQETQYF.

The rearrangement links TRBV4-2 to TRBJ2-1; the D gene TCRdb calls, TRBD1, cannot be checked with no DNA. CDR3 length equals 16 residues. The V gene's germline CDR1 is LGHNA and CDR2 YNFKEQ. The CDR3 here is CASSPLEEGLDNEQFF.

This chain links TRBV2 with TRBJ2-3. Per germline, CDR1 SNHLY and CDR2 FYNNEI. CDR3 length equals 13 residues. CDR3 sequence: CASRPRVTNTQYF.

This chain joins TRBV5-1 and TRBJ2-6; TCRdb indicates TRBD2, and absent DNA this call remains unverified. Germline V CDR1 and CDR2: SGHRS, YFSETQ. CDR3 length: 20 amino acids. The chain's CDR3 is CASSPFPIGGSGTGANVLTF.

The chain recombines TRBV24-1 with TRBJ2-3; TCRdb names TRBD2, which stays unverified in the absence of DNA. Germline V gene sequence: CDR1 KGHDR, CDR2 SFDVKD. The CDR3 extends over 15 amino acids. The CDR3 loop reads CATSEGTSGRGTQYF.

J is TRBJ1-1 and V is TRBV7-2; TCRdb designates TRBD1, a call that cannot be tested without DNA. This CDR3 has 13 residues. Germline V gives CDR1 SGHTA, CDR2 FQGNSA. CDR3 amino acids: CASSLGGQVRAFF.

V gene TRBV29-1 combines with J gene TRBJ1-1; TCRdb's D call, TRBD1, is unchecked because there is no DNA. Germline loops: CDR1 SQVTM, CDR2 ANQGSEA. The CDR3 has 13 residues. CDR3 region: CSARQGANTEAFF.

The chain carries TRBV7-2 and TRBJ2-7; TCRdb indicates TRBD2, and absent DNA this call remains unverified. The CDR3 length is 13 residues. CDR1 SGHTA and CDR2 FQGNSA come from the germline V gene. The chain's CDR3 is CASNMGLAYEQYF.

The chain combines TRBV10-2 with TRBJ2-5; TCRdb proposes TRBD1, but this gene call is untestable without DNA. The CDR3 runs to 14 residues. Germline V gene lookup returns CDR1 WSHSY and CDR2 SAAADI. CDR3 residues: CASSEEGAVKTQYF.

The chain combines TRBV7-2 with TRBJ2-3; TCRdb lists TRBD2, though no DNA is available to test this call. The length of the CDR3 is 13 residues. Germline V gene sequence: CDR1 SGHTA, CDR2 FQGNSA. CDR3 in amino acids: CASSSEAGGTQYF. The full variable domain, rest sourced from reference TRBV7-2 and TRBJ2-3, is GAGVSQSPSNKVTEKGKDVELRCDPISGHTALYWYRQSLGQGLEFLIYFQGNSAPDKSGLPSDRFSAERTGGSVSTLTIQRTQQEDSAVYLCASSSEAGGTQYFGPGTRLTVL.

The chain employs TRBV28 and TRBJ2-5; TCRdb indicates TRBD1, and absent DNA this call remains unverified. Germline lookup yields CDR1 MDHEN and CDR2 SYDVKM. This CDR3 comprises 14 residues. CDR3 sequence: CASSLPGTGATQYF.

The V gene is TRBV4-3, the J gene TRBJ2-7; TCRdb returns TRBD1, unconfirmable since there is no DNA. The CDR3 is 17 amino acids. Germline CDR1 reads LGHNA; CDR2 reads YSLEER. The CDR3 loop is CASSQAIPGQGAYEQYF.

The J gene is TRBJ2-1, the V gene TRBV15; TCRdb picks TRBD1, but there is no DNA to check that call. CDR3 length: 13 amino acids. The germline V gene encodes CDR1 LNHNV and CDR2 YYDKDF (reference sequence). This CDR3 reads CATSAPPGPTEFF.

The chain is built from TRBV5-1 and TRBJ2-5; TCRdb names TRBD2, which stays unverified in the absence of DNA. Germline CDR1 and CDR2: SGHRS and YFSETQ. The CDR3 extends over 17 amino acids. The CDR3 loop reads CASSPPGVGRSSETQYF.

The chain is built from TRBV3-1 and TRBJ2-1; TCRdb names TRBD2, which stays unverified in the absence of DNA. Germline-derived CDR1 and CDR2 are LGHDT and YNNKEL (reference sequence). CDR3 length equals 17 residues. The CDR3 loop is CASSYPWTSGTHNEQFF.

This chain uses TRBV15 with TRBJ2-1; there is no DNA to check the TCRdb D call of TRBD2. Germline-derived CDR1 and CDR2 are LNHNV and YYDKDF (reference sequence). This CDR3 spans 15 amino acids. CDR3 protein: CATSRDASALNEQFF. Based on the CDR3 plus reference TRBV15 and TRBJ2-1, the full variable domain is DAMVIQNPRYQVTQFGKPVTLSCSQTLNHNVMYWYQQKSSQAPKLLFHYYDKDFNNEADTPDNFQSRRPNTSFCFLDIRSPGLGDTAMYLCATSRDASALNEQFFGPGTRLTVL.

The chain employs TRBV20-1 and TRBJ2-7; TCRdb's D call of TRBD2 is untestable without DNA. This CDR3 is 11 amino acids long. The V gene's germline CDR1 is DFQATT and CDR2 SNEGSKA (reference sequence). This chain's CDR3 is CSASSEREQYF.

The CDR3 protein is CASSPPGLLTDTQYF. The chain uses TRBV18 and TRBJ2-3; without DNA, the TCRdb call of TRBD2 cannot be checked. Germline V gives CDR1 KGHSH, CDR2 LQKENI. This CDR3 has 15 residues.

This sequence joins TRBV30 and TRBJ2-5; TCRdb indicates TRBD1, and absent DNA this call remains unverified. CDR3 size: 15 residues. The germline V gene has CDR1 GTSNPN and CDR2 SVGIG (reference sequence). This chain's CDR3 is CAWSVSVGQGGTQYF.

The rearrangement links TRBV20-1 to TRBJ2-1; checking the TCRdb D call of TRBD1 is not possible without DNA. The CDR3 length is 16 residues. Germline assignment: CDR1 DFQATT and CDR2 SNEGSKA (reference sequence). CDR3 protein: CSARGRGAKTYNEQFF.

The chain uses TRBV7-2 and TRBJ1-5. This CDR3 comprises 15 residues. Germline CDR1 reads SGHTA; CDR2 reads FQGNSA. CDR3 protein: CASSLLGYSNQPQHF.

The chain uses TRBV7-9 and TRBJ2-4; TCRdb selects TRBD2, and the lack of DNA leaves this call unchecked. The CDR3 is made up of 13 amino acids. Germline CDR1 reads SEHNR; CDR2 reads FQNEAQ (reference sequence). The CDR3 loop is CASSSTGTFYRDF. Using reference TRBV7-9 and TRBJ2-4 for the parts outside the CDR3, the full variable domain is DTGVSQNPRHKITKRGQNVTFRCDPISEHNRLYWYRQTLGQGPEFLTYFQNEAQLEKSRLLSDRFSAERPKGSFSTLEIQRTEQGDSAMYLCASSSTGTFYRDFGAGTRLSVL.

CDR3 sequence reads: CASGLSRYNEQFF. The chain carries TRBV12-5 and TRBJ2-1; the D gene TCRdb calls, TRBD1, cannot be checked with no DNA. The germline V gene has CDR1 LGHNT and CDR2 FRNRAP. The CDR3 is 13 residues long.